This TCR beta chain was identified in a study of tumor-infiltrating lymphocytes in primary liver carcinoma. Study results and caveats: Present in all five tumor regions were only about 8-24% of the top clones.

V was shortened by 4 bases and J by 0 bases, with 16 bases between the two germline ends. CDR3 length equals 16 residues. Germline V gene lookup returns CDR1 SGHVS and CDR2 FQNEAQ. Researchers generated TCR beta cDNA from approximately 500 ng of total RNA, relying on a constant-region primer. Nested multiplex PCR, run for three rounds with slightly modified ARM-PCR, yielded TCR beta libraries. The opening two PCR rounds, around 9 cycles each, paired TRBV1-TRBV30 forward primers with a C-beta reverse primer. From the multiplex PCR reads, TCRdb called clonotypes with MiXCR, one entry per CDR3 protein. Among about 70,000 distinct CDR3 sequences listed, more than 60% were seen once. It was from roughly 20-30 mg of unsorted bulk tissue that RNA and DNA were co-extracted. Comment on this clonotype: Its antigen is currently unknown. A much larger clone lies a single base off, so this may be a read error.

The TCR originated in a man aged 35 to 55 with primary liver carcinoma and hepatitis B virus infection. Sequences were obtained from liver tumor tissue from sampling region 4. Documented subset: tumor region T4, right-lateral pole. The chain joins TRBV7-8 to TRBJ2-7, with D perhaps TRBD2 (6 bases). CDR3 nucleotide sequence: TGTGCCAGCAGCTCCATAACGGGAGCGACCTCCTACGAGCAGTACTTC. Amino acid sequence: CASSSITGATSYEQYF.